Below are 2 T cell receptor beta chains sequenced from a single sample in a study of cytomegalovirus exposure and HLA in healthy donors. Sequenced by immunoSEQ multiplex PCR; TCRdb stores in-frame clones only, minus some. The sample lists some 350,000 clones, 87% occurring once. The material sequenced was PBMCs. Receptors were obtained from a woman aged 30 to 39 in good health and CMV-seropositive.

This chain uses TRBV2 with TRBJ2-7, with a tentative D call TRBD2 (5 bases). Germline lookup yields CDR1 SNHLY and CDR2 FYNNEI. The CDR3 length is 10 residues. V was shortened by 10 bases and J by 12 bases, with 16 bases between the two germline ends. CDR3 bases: TGTGCCACCGCCGCGAGGGAAGTGTACTTC. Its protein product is CATAAREVYF. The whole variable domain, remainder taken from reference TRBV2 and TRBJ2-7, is EPEVTQTPSHQVTQMGQEVILRCVPISNHLYFYWYRQILGQKVEFLVSFYNNEISEKSEIFDDQFSVERPDGSNFTLKIRSTKLEDSAMYFCATAAREVYFGPGTRLTVT.

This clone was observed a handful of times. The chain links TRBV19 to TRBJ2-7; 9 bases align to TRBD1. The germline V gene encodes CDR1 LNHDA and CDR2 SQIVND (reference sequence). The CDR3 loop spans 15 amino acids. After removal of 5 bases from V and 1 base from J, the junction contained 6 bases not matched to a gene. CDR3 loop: CASSAGTGPSYEQYF. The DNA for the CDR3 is TGTGCCAGTAGTGCCGGGACAGGGCCTTCCTACGAGCAGTACTTC.